This T cell receptor (beta chain) was captured in a study of blood T cell repertoires in COVID-19. Before being deemed recovered, Cohort 3 donors had two negative PCRs, clearance, or symptom resolution. CDR3 length: 15 amino acids. Trimming removed 0 bases at V and 5 bases at J, with 15 bases between. CDR1 and CDR2 (germline): SGHRS, YFSETQ. The protocol was immunoSEQ multiplex PCR, while the TCRdb copy is restricted to in-frame clones and leaves out a portion. Among about 180,000 clones listed, around 86% were seen once. J is TRBJ2-7 and V is TRBV5-1; perhaps TRBD2 as D (6 bases). This TCR was recovered from a woman aged 25 to 39 who had recovered from COVID-19. The specimen sequenced was PBMCs or T cells enriched from blood (not recorded which). CDR3 in DNA: TGCGCCAGCAGCTTGGAAGGAGGGGCGGCTCACGAGCAGTACTTC. It specifies CASSLEGGAAHEQYF.